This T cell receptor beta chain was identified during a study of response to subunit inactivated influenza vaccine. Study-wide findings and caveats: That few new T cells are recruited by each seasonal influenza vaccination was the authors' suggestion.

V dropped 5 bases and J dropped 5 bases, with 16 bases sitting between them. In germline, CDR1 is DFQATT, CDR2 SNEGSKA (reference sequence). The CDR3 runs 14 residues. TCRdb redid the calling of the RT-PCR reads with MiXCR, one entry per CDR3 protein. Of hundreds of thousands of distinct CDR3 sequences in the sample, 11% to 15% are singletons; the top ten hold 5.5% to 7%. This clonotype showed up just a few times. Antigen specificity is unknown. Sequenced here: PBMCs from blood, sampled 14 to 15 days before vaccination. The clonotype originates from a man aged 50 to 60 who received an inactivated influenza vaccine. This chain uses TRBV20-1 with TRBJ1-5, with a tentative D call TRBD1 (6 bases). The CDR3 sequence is CSAGAGTFDQPQHF. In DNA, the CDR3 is TGCAGTGCTGGAGCCGGGACATTCGATCAGCCCCAGCATTTT.